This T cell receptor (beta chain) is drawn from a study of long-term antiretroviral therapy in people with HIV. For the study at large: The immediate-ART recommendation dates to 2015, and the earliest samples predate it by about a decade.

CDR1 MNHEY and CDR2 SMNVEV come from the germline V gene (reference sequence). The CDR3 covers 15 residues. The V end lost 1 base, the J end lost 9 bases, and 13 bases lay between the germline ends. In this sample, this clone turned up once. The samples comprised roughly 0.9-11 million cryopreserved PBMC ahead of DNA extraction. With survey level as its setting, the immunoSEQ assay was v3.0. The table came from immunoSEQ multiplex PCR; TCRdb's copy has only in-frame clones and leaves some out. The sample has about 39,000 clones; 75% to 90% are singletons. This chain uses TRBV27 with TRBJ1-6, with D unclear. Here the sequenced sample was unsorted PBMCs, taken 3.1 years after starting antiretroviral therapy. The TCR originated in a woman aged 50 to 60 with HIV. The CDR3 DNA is TGTGCCAGCAGTTTATATAGGGTAAAGGGTTCACCCCTCCACTTT. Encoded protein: CASSLYRVKGSPLHF.